Listed below are T cell receptor beta chains from one sample, sequenced in a study of cytomegalovirus exposure and HLA in healthy donors. The table came from immunoSEQ multiplex PCR; TCRdb's copy has only in-frame clones and leaves some out. The sample has under 200,000 clones, approximately 77% seen once. Sample: PBMCs. The receptors shown here come from a male donor in good health and CMV-seropositive. The CDR3 runs from the conserved cysteine through the conserved F or W. The order of the fields is V gene, D gene, clone size, J gene, CDR3 DNA, CDR3 protein. D genes are given only for firm matches. Clone size is shown for a subset of rows, as once, few, many or a class of expanded clone.

TRBV25-1	-	-	TRBJ2-7	TGTGGCCATAGTGGCTACGAGCAGTACTTC	CGHSGYEQYF
TRBV10-3	TRBD2	-	TRBJ2-3	TGTGCCATCAGTGGACCCGGGACTAGAGGGGTAGATACGCAGTATTTT	CAISGPGTRGVDTQYF
TRBV7-8	-	-	TRBJ2-7	TGTGCCAGCAGCACCCGTAAAGGGGGGGACTACGAGCAGTACTTC	CASSTRKGGDYEQYF
TRBV5-5	TRBD1	-	TRBJ2-3	TGTGCCAGCATCCTGACAGGGTCCGGGACAGATACGCAGTATTTT	CASILTGSGTDTQYF
TRBV5-4	-	-	TRBJ1-2	TGTGCCAGCAGCCCCGGCCAGGGGATGCGCTATGGCTACACCTTC	CASSPGQGMRYGYTF
TRBV4-2	TRBD2	-	TRBJ2-1	TGTGCCAGCAGCCAATCCGGACTAGCGGGGGGCCACAATGAGCAGTTCTTC	CASSQSGLAGGHNEQFF
TRBV7-9	-	few	TRBJ1-2	TGTGCCAGCAGCCGCGGGGGCTATGGCTACACCTTC	CASSRGGYGYTF
TRBV10-3	TRBD2	-	TRBJ2-3	TGTGCCATCAGTGATGGGCGGGGGGGCCAAGATACGCAGTATTTT	CAISDGRGGQDTQYF
TRBV25-1	TRBD1	-	TRBJ1-3	TGTGCCAGCAGTGGCTTAGGGAGGAAGGGGGCTTCTGGAAACACCATATATTTT	CASSGLGRKGASGNTIYF
TRBV6-1	-	-	TRBJ1-5	TGTGCCAGCACCCCGTCGGTGAGTGGCAATCAGCCCCAGCATTTT	CASTPSVSGNQPQHF
TRBV5-6	-	few	TRBJ1-6	TGTGCCAGCAGCTCCCGACTGATTTCACCCCTCCACTTT	CASSSRLISPLHF
TRBV7-3	-	few	TRBJ2-2	TGTGCCAGCAGCTTGGGCCTAAACACCGGGGAGCTGTTTTTT	CASSLGLNTGELFF
TRBV7-9	TRBD2	-	TRBJ2-3	TGTGCCAGCAGCCAAGAACTAGCGGGGGGCACAGATACGCAGTATTTT	CASSQELAGGTDTQYF
TRBV18	TRBD1	-	TRBJ2-1	TGTGCCAGCTCACTTCACAGGGGGTTCAATGAGCAGTTCTTC	CASSLHRGFNEQFF
TRBV6-5	-	few	TRBJ2-1	TGTGCCAGCAGTTATAATCAAGCGGAGTCCGAGCAGTTCTTC	CASSYNQAESEQFF
TRBV5-1	-	-	TRBJ2-4	TGCGCCAGCAGCTTGGGGCAGGGTAACATTCAGTACTTC	CASSLGQGNIQYF
TRBV12-2	-	-	TRBJ2-7	TGTGCAAGTCGCTCATCCGGACAGTCTCGGTTATACGAGCAGTACTTC	CASRSSGQSRLYEQYF
TRBV11-3	TRBD1	-	TRBJ1-1	TGTGCCAGCAGCCCATTCGCCCAGACAGGGGAAGGCTTTCACACTGAAGCTTTCTTT	CASSPFAQTGEGFHTEAFF
TRBV5-1	TRBD1	-	TRBJ1-6	TGCGCCAGCAGAAAAGGACAGGGTAGTAATTCACCCCTCCACTTT	CASRKGQGSNSPLHF
TRBV11-2	TRBD1	-	TRBJ1-1	TGTGCCAGCAGCTTAGTTGCCGGGACAGGGGTCCGGTACACTGAAGCTTTCTTT	CASSLVAGTGVRYTEAFF
TRBV6-5	TRBD2	-	TRBJ2-1	TGTGCCAGCAGTTACCGTCTAGCGGGGGGCGAGCAGTTCTTC	CASSYRLAGGEQFF
TRBV25-1	-	-	TRBJ2-3	TGTGCCAGCAGTTTCCATCTAGATGCGCAGTATTTT	CASSFHLDAQYF
TRBV6-5	-	-	TRBJ2-7	TGTGCCAGCAGTTACTCGGTGATAGCCGGCGAGCAGTACTTC	CASSYSVIAGEQYF
TRBV11-2	TRBD2	few	TRBJ2-1	TGTGCCAGCAGCTTATTCAGCGGGGGTATCTCCTACAATGAGCAGTTCTTC	CASSLFSGGISYNEQFF
TRBV19	TRBD1	-	TRBJ2-5	TGTGCCAGTAGTATAGGGGGGACAGGGCTCGGGGAGACCCAGTACTTC	CASSIGGTGLGETQYF
TRBV7-6	TRBD1	-	TRBJ2-1	TGTGCCAGCAGCTTAGGGGGCAGGGGGCGAGGGAATGAGCAGTTCTTC	CASSLGGRGRGNEQFF
TRBV19	TRBD1	-	TRBJ2-2	TGTGCCAGTAGTCCCGGACAGGGGGCTGGGGAGCTGTTTTTT	CASSPGQGAGELFF
TRBV5-6	TRBD1	few	TRBJ2-5	TGTGCCAGCAGCCCTCGACAGGGATACTTGCAAGAGACCCAGTACTTC	CASSPRQGYLQETQYF
TRBV10-2	-	-	TRBJ2-3	TGCGCCAGCAGTGAGCCCCGGGACTCCGGCACAGATACGCAGTATTTT	CASSEPRDSGTDTQYF
TRBV5-6	-	few	TRBJ2-7	TGTGCCAGCAGCCCAGGGGGGTACGAGCAGTACTTC	CASSPGGYEQYF
TRBV6-1	TRBD2	-	TRBJ2-1	TGTGCCAGCAGTGAAGGGACTAGCGGGGGCAATGAGCAGTTCTTC	CASSEGTSGGNEQFF
TRBV7-3	-	-	TRBJ2-1	TGTGCCAGCAGCTTACAAAACGGAGCGGATGAGCAGTTCTTC	CASSLQNGADEQFF
TRBV30	-	-	TRBJ2-5	TGTGCCTGGGGGGACTTCCAACAGACCCAGTACTTC	CAWGDFQQTQYF
TRBV27	TRBD1	once	TRBJ1-2	TGTGCCAGCAGTTTCCGGGACAGGACCTATGGCTACACCTTC	CASSFRDRTYGYTF
TRBV11-2	TRBD1	-	TRBJ2-7	TGTGCCAGCAGCTCCGGACAGGGGATCTACGAGCAGTACTTC	CASSSGQGIYEQYF
TRBV9	-	-	TRBJ1-1	TGTGCCAGCAGCCCTAGATCAGGACAAAGAGCTGAAGCTTTCTTT	CASSPRSGQRAEAFF
TRBV19	-	-	TRBJ2-3	TGTGCCAGTAGTATGAACCGCCTATCCGGCACAGATACGCAGTATTTT	CASSMNRLSGTDTQYF
TRBV7-2	-	-	TRBJ1-5	TGTGCCAGCAGCTTAGACGGGACAATTCAGCCCCAGCATTTT	CASSLDGTIQPQHF
TRBV27	TRBD1	-	TRBJ1-2	TGTGCCAGCAGATCGGACAGGGGACACTATGGCTACACCTTC	CASRSDRGHYGYTF
TRBV10-2	TRBD1	-	TRBJ2-1	TGCGCCAGCAGTGAGTCGAAACAGGGGGCGCGCAATGAGCAGTTCTTC	CASSESKQGARNEQFF
TRBV6-6	TRBD2	-	TRBJ2-7	TGTGCCAGCAGTCCGAACGCGGGGGTCGTTTTGGAGCAGTACTTC	CASSPNAGVVLEQYF
TRBV4-3	-	few	TRBJ2-7	TGCGCCAGCAGCCAAGATAGACAGCTTTTCTCCTACGAGCAGTACTTC	CASSQDRQLFSYEQYF
TRBV10-3	-	-	TRBJ2-3	TGTGCCATCAGTGAACAGGGAAGAGATACGCAGTATTTT	CAISEQGRDTQYF
TRBV27	TRBD2	-	TRBJ2-3	TGTGCCAGCAGCGGGGGGAGCACAGATACGCAGTATTTT	CASSGGSTDTQYF
TRBV7-9	TRBD1	few	TRBJ1-1	TGTGCCAGCAGCCAAACTGGGACAGGGTATACCCCCACTGAAGCTTTCTTT	CASSQTGTGYTPTEAFF